This is a list of T cell receptor beta chains from one sample in a study of cytomegalovirus exposure and HLA in healthy donors. Repertoires were generated with immunoSEQ multiplex PCR, while TCRdb's copy carries only in-frame clones and drops some. The table includes about 69,000 clones, 60% to 75% detected once. Sequenced: PBMCs. These receptors were obtained from a woman aged 55-70 years in good health and CMV-seropositive. The CDR3 runs from the conserved cysteine through the conserved F or W. Each record gives: D gene, J gene, CDR3 length, V gene, CDR3 protein. The D gene is left open where the match is weak.

>TRBD1|TRBJ2-2|14|TRBV5-1
CASRYTGDTGELFF
>TRBD2|TRBJ2-7|12|TRBV2
CASTWGGFEQYF
>.|TRBJ1-1|15|TRBV7-3
CASRQQGGAGAEAFF
>.|TRBJ1-1|17|TRBV5-5
CASSLERIPGTNTEAFF
>.|TRBJ2-2|14|TRBV7-8
CASRLVLGTGELFF
>TRBD1|TRBJ1-5|15|TRBV7-9
CSSSSGQPGNQPQHF
>.|TRBJ1-5|15|TRBV6-5
CASSYEAGGNQPQHF
>.|TRBJ1-4|16|TRBV7-8
CASSYTRTAINEKLFF
>TRBD1|TRBJ1-5|15|TRBV25-1
CASSGDRGLTQPQHF
>TRBD1|TRBJ2-7|13|TRBV2
CASSGGQGGEQYF
>.|TRBJ2-3|13|TRBV7-7
CASSQNYADTQYF
>.|TRBJ1-1|15|TRBV10-3
CAISASASQNTEAFF
>.|TRBJ2-7|16|TRBV11-2
CASSLGPGGPSYEQYF
>TRBD2|TRBJ2-1|17|TRBV4-1
CASSQGGTSGFSDEQFF
>.|TRBJ1-1|12|TRBV29-1
CSVLQGHTEAFF
>.|TRBJ1-3|14|TRBV5-1
CASSLTVSGNTIYF
>TRBD1|TRBJ2-5|17|TRBV5-6
CASSYRQGVAYQETQYF
>TRBD2|TRBJ2-5|16|TRBV5-8
CASSLAGLVGKETQYF
>.|TRBJ1-1|16|TRBV13
CASSPRGHYGNTEAFF
>.|TRBJ1-1|14|TRBV21-1
CASSKGQGLTEAFF
>.|TRBJ1-3|12|TRBV6-6
CASRADGNTIYF
>.|TRBJ2-2|13|TRBV25-1
CASSETGPWELFF
>TRBD2|TRBJ2-3|17|TRBV2
CASRRGGASGHADTQYF
>.|TRBJ2-7|12|TRBV5-6
CASELYNGEQYF
>TRBD2|TRBJ2-3|16|TRBV5-1
CASSQGLAGGQDTQYF
>.|TRBJ1-2|14|TRBV29-1
CSVEDRGPNYGYTF
>.|TRBJ2-3|13|TRBV4-2
CASSQDDASPQYF
>TRBD2|TRBJ2-3|16|TRBV7-8
CASSRGRGGDTDTQYF
>.|TRBJ1-2|14|TRBV28
CASTAGGSHYGYTF
>TRBD1|TRBJ1-2|15|TRBV30
CAWATPGQGRPGYTF
>TRBD1|TRBJ1-6|14|TRBV6-5
CASSAWDSNSPLHF
>.|TRBJ2-7|14|TRBV19
CASSIAGDGYEQYF
>.|TRBJ1-6|15|TRBV19
CASSSFDSFNSPLHF
>.|TRBJ1-4|15|TRBV30
CAWSVWGPGNEKLFF
>.|TRBJ2-1|15|TRBV29-1
CSVDNRRGGNNEQFF